The 17 T cell receptor beta chains listed next were all sequenced from one sample in a study of blood T cells in healthy people across ages. The authors ran a second PCR of roughly 6 to 12 cycles using a sample-barcoded 5' primer and a J-beta primer mix. TCRdb independently ran MiXCR on the 5' RACE reads; one entry per CDR3 protein. The sample carries approximately 880,000 distinct CDR3 sequences, roughly 52% recorded once. The sequenced material came from blood. The receptors originated from a man younger than 45 in good health.

Many counts were recorded for this clonotype. V usage is TRBV6-2 or TRBV6-3 and J usage is TRBJ2-5; weak D call: TRBD1 (5 bases). The J call is in doubt because the DNA end fits TRBJ2-7 better. CDR1 and CDR2 (germline): MNHEY, SVGEGT. This CDR3 region has 12 residues. The CDR3 region has the DNA TGTGCCAGCAGCATAATGACAGACGAGCAGTACTTC. Amino acids: CASSIMTDEQYF.

V gene TRBV24-1 combines with J gene TRBJ2-1, with D unresolved. V gave up 0 bases and J gave up 9 bases, with 5 bases separating them. The CDR3 length is 12 residues. In germline, CDR1 is KGHDR, CDR2 SFDVKD. The DNA for the CDR3 is TGTGCCACCAGTGATTTGCAGACTGAGCAGTTCTTC. This encodes CATSDLQTEQFF.

This clonotype has a handful of counts. The rearrangement links TRBV7-9 to TRBJ2-2; the D gene could be TRBD1 or TRBD2 (5 bases each). Germline assignment: CDR1 SEHNR and CDR2 FQNEAQ (reference sequence). CDR3 length equals 16 residues. Trimming cost V 4 bases and J 1 base, with 13 bases left between them. The chain's CDR3 is CASSSAGTVNTGELFF. In DNA, the CDR3 is TGTGCCAGCAGCTCCGCCGGGACGGTGAACACCGGGGAGCTGTTTTTT. The full variable domain, its missing parts supplied by reference TRBV7-9 and TRBJ2-2, is DTGVSQNPRHKITKRGQNVTFRCDPISEHNRLYWYRQTLGQGPEFLTYFQNEAQLEKSRLLSDRFSAERPKGSFSTLEIQRTEQGDSAMYLCASSSAGTVNTGELFFGEGSRLTVL.

The rearrangement uses TRBV3-1 and TRBJ2-3; D perhaps matches TRBD1 (5 bases). CDR3 length: 16 residues. Germline CDR1 reads LGHDT; CDR2 reads YNNKEL (reference sequence). The ends were cut back, 1 base at V and 0 bases at J, with 11 bases in the middle. The CDR3 DNA sequence: TGTGCCAGCAGCCAAGGGTGGGGCCTGAGCACAGATACGCAGTATTTT. Protein sequence: CASSQGWGLSTDTQYF.

The chain employs TRBV9 and TRBJ2-3; 8 bases are shared with TRBD2. Germline lookup yields CDR1 SGDLS and CDR2 YYNGEE. The V segment lost 0 bases and the J segment 2 bases; nucleotides outside the gene matches: 2. This CDR3 region has 15 residues. CDR3 sequence: CASSVAGGATDTQYF. The CDR3 DNA is TGTGCCAGCAGCGTAGCCGGGGGGGCCACAGATACGCAGTATTTT. The full variable domain, with the rest looked up from reference TRBV9 and TRBJ2-3, is DSGVTQTPKHLITATGQRVTLRCSPRSGDLSVYWYQQSLDQGLQFLIQYYNGEERAKGNILERFSAQQFPDLHSELNLSSLELGDSALYFCASSVAGGATDTQYFGPGTRLTVL.

This clonotype was found once. A junction boundary mismatches the germline segment, possibly from a read error. This chain uses TRBV7-9 with TRBJ1-2; TRBD1 agrees at 12 bases. Germline V gene sequence: CDR1 SEHNR, CDR2 FQNEAQ (reference sequence). This CDR3 is built from 14 residues. The CDR3 reads CASSSGQGAHGHTF. The CDR3 DNA sequence: TGTGCCAGCAGCTCGGGACAGGGGGCTCATGGCCACACCTTC.

The genes are TRBV20-1 and TRBJ2-5, with D maybe TRBD1 (5 bases). CDR1 is DFQATT and CDR2 is SNEGSKA in the germline V gene (reference sequence). Trimming stripped 4 bases from V and 1 base from J, with 10 bases between. CDR3 length: 13 residues. The CDR3 loop reads CSAIEDTQETQYF. CDR3 nucleotides: TGCAGTGCTATAGAGGACACCCAAGAGACCCAGTACTTC.

This clonotype was observed a handful of times. The rearrangement links TRBV29-1 to TRBJ2-5; D unresolved. Trimming removed 1 base from V and 5 bases from J, with 17 bases in between. CDR1 SQVTM and CDR2 ANQGSEA come from the germline V gene. The CDR3 spans 15 residues. The CDR3 region is CSVEVRLGRRETQYF. The CDR3, as DNA: TGCAGCGTTGAAGTTCGGTTGGGTCGTAGGGAGACCCAGTACTTC.

V gene TRBV20-1 combines with J gene TRBJ2-5, with 13 bases aligning to TRBD2. Germline values: CDR1 DFQATT, CDR2 SNEGSKA (reference sequence). Unmatched junction bases numbered 4, after V lost 4 bases and J lost 5 bases. The CDR3 consists of 14 residues. The CDR3, as DNA: TGCAGTGCTACCACTAGCGGGGGGGCCGAGACCCAGTACTTC. This sequence encodes CSATTSGGAETQYF.

The chain couples TRBV7-2 to TRBJ2-2, with D uncertain. Deletions cut 6 bases from V and 6 bases from J, with 11 bases between. CDR1 and CDR2 (germline): SGHTA, FQGNSA. The CDR3 is 13 residues long. This chain's CDR3 is CASRPARSGELFF. CDR3 in DNA: TGTGCCAGCAGGCCAGCCCGGTCCGGGGAGCTGTTTTTT. The entire variable domain, with the rest obtained from reference TRBV7-2 and TRBJ2-2, is as follows: GAGVSQSPSNKVTEKGKDVELRCDPISGHTALYWYRQSLGQGLEFLIYFQGNSAPDKSGLPSDRFSAERTGGSVSTLTIQRTQQEDSAVYLCASRPARSGELFFGEGSRLTVL.

The rearrangement joins TRBV27 to TRBJ2-3; D not certain. The V and J ends lost 5 bases and 0 bases respectively, with 9 bases between them. Germline-derived CDR1 and CDR2 are MNHEY and SMNVEV (reference sequence). There are 14 residues in the CDR3. CDR3 residues: CASSPPFSTDTQYF. As DNA, the CDR3 is TGTGCCAGCAGTCCCCCTTTTAGCACAGATACGCAGTATTTT.

This clonotype was seen ten or more times. The chain is built from TRBV6-2 or TRBV6-3 and TRBJ2-5; 7 positions match TRBD2. CDR1 and CDR2 (germline): MNHEY, SVGEGT. V shed 2 bases and J 4 bases; nucleotides not matched to a gene: 1. CDR3 size: 13 residues. Here the CDR3 reads CASSYGGRETQYF. DNA of the CDR3: TGTGCCAGCAGTTACGGCGGGAGAGAGACCCAGTACTTC.

The chain has TRBV7-2 and TRBJ1-4, with D perhaps TRBD1 (6 bases). The V end was cut by 5 bases, the J end by 8 bases, with 18 bases between. Germline loops: CDR1 SGHTA, CDR2 FQGNSA. This CDR3 has 15 residues. This chain's CDR3 is CASSPRGQGVEKLFF. The CDR3 region has the DNA TGTGCCAGCAGCCCCCGGGGGCAGGGAGTCGAAAAACTGTTTTTT.

This clonotype was detected once. Given a much more abundant clone one base away, this may be a read error. The chain has TRBV2 and TRBJ2-5; a possible D gene is TRBD1 (6 bases). V lost 6 bases and J 11 bases, leaving 16 bases between the germline ends. This CDR3 is 12 amino acids long. In germline, CDR1 is SNHLY, CDR2 FYNNEI. The CDR3 coding sequence is TGTGCCAGCAGCCCGTACAGGGTTGAGCAGTACTTC. Translating gives CASSPYRVEQYF.

V is TRBV9 and J is TRBJ2-1; no firm D call. Germline V gene sequence: CDR1 SGDLS, CDR2 YYNGEE. The CDR3 contains 16 residues. V lost 2 bases and J 0 bases, leaving 12 bases between the germline ends. This chain's CDR3 is CASSVPIESSYNEQFF. The CDR3 nucleotides are TGTGCCAGCAGCGTCCCCATCGAGAGCTCCTACAATGAGCAGTTCTTC.

The genes are TRBV6-5 and TRBJ2-3; D possibly corresponds to TRBD1 (5 bases). V dropped 2 bases and J dropped 5 bases, with 14 bases sitting between them. Germline loops: CDR1 MNHEY, CDR2 SVGAGI. The CDR3 is 15 amino acids. CDR3 in DNA: TGTGCCAGCAGTTACGGTGACAGCCAAGGAGATACGCAGTATTTT. It yields the protein CASSYGDSQGDTQYF.

This clonotype has more than one count but fewer than ten. The chain couples TRBV5-6 to TRBJ2-4, with 7 bases matching TRBD1. In germline, CDR1 is SGHDT, CDR2 YYEEEE. V shed 4 bases, J shed 4 bases, and the junction held 11 bases outside the gene matches. The CDR3 extends over 16 amino acids. CDR3 protein: CASSHLSDREKNIQYF. The CDR3 coding sequence is TGTGCCAGCAGCCACCTATCCGACAGGGAAAAAAACATTCAGTACTTC.